This TCR beta chain was found in a study of tumor and adjacent non-tumor tissue in lung cancer. Study summary: The cohort had roughly 12 adenocarcinoma, a couple of squamous cell and 1 small cell patients.

In the case of this clonotype: Its target is unknown.

RNA was extracted from bulk tissue without any cell sorting. Distant lung tissue was collected more than 3 cm away from the tumor edge. Study-wide results and caveats: Tumor TCR diversity, when higher, was linked to shorter survival. Tumor tissue had significantly higher TCR diversity than normal lung. Top 100 clones took a larger repertoire share in normal lung.

Germline V CDR1 and CDR2: MNHNY, SVGAGI (reference sequence). This CDR3 has 13 amino acids. V was cut by 6 bases and J by 5 bases, with 13 bases left in between. The library came from three nested PCR rounds adapted from ARM-PCR protocols. TCRdb re-called the multiplex PCR reads through MiXCR, storing one row per CDR3 protein. The sample records approximately 120,000 distinct CDR3 sequences, 60% to 70% being singletons. The sequencing input was distant non-tumor lung tissue. The TCR comes from a man aged 55-75 years with non-small cell lung cancer. V gene TRBV6-6 combines with J gene TRBJ1-1, with D perhaps matching TRBD1 (5 bases). The CDR3 protein is CASRFEGWTEAFF. DNA of the CDR3: TGTGCCAGCAGATTCGAGGGGTGGACTGAAGCTTTCTTT.